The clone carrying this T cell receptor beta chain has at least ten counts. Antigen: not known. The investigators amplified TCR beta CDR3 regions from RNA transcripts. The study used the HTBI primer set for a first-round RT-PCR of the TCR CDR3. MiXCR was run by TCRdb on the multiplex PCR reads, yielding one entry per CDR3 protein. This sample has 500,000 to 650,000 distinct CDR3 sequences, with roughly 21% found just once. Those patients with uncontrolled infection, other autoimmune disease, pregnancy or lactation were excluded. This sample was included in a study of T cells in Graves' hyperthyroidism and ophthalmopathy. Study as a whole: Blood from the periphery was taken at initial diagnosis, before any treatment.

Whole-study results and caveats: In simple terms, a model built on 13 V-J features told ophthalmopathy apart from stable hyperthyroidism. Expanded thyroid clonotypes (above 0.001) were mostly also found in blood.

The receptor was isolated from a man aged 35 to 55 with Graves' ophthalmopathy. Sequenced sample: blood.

The DNA for the CDR3 is TGTGCCAGCGGGCGGGGGAGTGCTAGCACAGATACGCAGTATTTT. It encodes CASGRGSASTDTQYF. This rearrangement joins TRBV7-8 to TRBJ2-3; 7 bases match TRBD2. The germline gives CDR1 SGHVS, CDR2 FQNEAQ. Trimming took 8 bases from V and 0 from J; bases not matched to a gene: 8. This CDR3 region has 15 residues.